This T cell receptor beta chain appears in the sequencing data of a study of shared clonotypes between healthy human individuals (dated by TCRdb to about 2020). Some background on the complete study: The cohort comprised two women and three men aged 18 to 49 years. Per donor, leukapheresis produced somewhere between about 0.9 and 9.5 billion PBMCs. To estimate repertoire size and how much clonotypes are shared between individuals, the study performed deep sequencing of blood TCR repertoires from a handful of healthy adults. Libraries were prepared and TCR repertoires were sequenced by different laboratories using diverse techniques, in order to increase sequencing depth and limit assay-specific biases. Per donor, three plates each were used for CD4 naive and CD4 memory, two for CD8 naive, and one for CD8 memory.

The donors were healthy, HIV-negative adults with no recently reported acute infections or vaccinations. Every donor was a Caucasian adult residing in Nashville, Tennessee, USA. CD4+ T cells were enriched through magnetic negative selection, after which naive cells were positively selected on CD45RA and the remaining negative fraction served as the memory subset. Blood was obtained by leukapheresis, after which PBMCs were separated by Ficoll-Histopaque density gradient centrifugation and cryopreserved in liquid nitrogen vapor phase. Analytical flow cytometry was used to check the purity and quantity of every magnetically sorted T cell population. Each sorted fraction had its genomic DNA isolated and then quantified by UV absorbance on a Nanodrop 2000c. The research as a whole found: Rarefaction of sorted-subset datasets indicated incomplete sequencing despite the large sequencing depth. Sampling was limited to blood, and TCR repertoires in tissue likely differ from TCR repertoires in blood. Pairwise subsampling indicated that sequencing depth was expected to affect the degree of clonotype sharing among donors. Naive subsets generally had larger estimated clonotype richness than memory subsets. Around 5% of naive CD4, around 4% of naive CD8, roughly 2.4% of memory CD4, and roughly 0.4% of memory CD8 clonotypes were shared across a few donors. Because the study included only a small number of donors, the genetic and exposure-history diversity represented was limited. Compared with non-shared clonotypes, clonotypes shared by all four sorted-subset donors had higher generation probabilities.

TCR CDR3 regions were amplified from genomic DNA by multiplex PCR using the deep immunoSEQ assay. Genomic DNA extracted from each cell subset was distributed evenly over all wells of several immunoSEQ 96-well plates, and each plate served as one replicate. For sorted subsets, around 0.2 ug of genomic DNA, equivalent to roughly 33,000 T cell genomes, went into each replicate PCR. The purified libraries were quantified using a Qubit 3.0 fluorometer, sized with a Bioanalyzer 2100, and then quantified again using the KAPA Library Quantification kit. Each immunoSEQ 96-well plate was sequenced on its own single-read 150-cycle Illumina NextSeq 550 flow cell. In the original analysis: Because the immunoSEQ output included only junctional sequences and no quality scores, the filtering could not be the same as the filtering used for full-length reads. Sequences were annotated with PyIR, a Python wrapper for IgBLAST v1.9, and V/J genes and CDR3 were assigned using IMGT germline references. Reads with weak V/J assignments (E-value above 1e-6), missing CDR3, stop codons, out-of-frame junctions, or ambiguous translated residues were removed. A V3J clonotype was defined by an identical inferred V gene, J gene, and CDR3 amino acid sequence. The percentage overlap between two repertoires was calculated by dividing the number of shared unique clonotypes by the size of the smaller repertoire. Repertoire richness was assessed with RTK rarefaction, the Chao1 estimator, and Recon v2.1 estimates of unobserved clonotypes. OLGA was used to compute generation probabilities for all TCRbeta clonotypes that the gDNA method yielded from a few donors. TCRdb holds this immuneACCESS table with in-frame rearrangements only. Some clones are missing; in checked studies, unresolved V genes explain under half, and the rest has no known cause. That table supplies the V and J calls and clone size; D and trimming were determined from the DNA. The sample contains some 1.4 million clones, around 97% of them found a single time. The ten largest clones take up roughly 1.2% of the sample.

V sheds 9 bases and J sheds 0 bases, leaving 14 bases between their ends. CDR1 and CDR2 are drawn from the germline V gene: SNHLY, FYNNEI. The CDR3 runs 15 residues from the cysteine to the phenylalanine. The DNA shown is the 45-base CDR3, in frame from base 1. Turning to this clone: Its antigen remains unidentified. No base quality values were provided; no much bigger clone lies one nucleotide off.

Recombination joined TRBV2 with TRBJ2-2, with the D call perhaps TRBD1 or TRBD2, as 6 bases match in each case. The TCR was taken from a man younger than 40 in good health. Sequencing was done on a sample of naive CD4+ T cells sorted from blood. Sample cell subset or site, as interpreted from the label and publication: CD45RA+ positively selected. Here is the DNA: TGTGCCAGTTATTGGGGGGCTGCGAACACCGGGGAGCTGTTTTTT. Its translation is CASYWGAANTGELFF.